This T cell receptor beta chain was profiled in a study of T cell changes during pregnancy in multiple sclerosis. Clones were sequenced by immunoSEQ multiplex PCR, and TCRdb holds only the in-frame ones, with some missing. The sample gives 50,000 to 60,000 clones, more than 85% of which show up once; about 0.4% is in the top ten. The clonotype originates from a female donor with multiple sclerosis, enrolled in a pregnancy study. The specimen comprised CD4+ T cells from peripheral blood mononuclear cells, sampled in the third trimester of pregnancy.

CDR3: CASSIRRTEAFF. The CDR3 region has the DNA TGTGCCAGTAGTATACGGCGGACTGAAGCTTTCTTT. This rearrangement joins TRBV19 to TRBJ1-1; D unresolved. Germline CDR1 and CDR2: LNHDA and SQIVND (reference sequence). This CDR3 is 12 amino acids long. Deletions cut 2 bases from V and 5 bases from J, with 6 bases between.